This entry is about one T cell receptor beta chain. V trimming: 0 bases; J trimming: 5 bases; junction bases outside the gene matches: 6. Germline loops: CDR1 SGHRS, CDR2 YFSETQ. The CDR3 is made up of 15 amino acids. A Seattle source enrolled patients during active infection and followed them longitudinally. Profiling relied on immunoSEQ multiplex PCR, and the TCRdb table lists in-frame clones only, not all of them. The sample lists under 200,000 clones, about 86% seen once, with about 9.3% in the top ten. The data were taken from a study of blood T cell repertoires in COVID-19. Sample: peripheral blood. This TCR derives from a woman in her 70s with COVID-19, enrolled during active disease. The chain joins TRBV5-1 to TRBJ2-7, with TRBD1 matching over 9 bases. DNA of the CDR3: TGCGCCAGCAGCTTGGGGGACAGGGCTTGGAACGAGCAGTACTTC. Translating it yields CASSLGDRAWNEQYF.